This TCR beta chain was captured by sequencing in a study of OX40 agonist ivuxolimab in advanced cancers. Across the whole study: Intravenous ivuxolimab was administered to patients every 2 weeks at 0.01 to 10 mg/kg. Cohort: around 86% men, mean age 60, aged roughly 23 to 79. Findings and caveats of the study: Also showing low normalized T-cell clonal expansion were some of the nonresponders.

Clones were read by immunoSEQ multiplex PCR, and TCRdb kept only the in-frame ones, dropping some. This sample yields tens of thousands of clones, of which just over 85% are seen a single time; 6.5% belongs to the top ten. With respect to this clone: What it recognizes is unknown.

Autoimmune disease history or systemic immunosuppression was exclusionary. This clonotype was sampled from an adult with an advanced solid tumor such as melanoma, head and neck, liver or kidney cancer. Sequenced material: CD4+ or CD8+ T cells sorted from blood, taken in a trial of the OX40 agonist ivuxolimab.

The chain's CDR3 is CASSLVGRRGQKIYEQYF. Written as DNA, the CDR3 is TGTGCCAGCAGCTTAGTAGGCCGGCGTGGCCAGAAGATCTACGAGCAGTACTTC. The chain has TRBV7-9 and TRBJ2-7; D is unresolved. This CDR3 is built from 18 residues. Between the trimmed V and J ends, which lost 1 base and 3 bases, there was a span of 22 bases. CDR1 and CDR2 from the germline V gene are SEHNR and FQNEAQ (reference sequence).